These 10 T cell receptor beta chains were all obtained from the same sample, sequenced in a study of cytomegalovirus exposure and HLA in healthy donors. Assay: immunoSEQ multiplex PCR; the TCRdb copy retains only in-frame clones and omits some. This sample has tens of thousands of clones, with 75% to 90% found just once. Material for sequencing was PBMCs. Every receptor here comes from a woman under 30 in good health and CMV-seronegative.

V and J are TRBV18 and TRBJ2-2; 13 bases fit TRBD2. Unmatched junction bases numbered 7, after V lost 2 bases and J lost 7 bases. Germline V lookup: CDR1 KGHSH, CDR2 LQKENI. The CDR3 consists of 17 residues. The CDR3 sequence: CASSPKLAGGPGGELFF. The CDR3 coding sequence is TGTGCCAGCTCACCAAAACTAGCGGGAGGGCCCGGCGGGGAGCTGTTTTTT. Complete variable domain (other parts from reference TRBV18 and TRBJ2-2): NAGVMQNPRHLVRRRGQEARLRCSPMKGHSHVYWYRQLPEEGLKFMVYLQKENIIDESGMPKERFSAEFPKEGPSILRIQQVVRGDSAAYFCASSPKLAGGPGGELFFGEGSRLTVL.

The gene calls are TRBV19 and TRBJ2-7; 9 bases are a match to TRBD1. CDR3 length: 13 amino acids. Trimming at V came to 7 bases and at J to 5 bases, leaving 6 bases not matched to a gene. The germline gives CDR1 LNHDA, CDR2 SQIVND (reference sequence). CDR3 in DNA: TGTGCCAGTAACACAGGGGGCTCGAACGAGCAGTACTTC. Its translation is CASNTGGSNEQYF.

This sequence joins TRBV6-1 and TRBJ2-7; D gene uncertain. The V gene lost 8 bases and the J gene lost 7 bases, with 21 bases spanning the gap. Germline assignment: CDR1 MNHNS and CDR2 SASEGT. This CDR3 comprises 14 residues. CDR3 sequence: CASGVRAALTEQYF. CDR3 DNA sequence: TGTGCCAGCGGTGTCCGTGCCGCTTTGACAGAGCAGTACTTC.

This chain joins TRBV29-1 and TRBJ2-3, with 11 positions matching TRBD2. The CDR3 sequence is 18 residues long. Germline V gene lookup returns CDR1 SQVTM and CDR2 ANQGSEA. V lost 5 bases, J lost 0 bases, and 13 bases stayed unmatched. CDR3 amino acids: CSVYRGGRTSGSTDTQYF. The CDR3, as DNA: TGCAGCGTTTACCGGGGCGGACGGACTAGCGGGAGCACAGATACGCAGTATTTT.

This clone came up once. The CDR3 DNA follows: TGTGCCAGCAGTTTATTAAAGACAGGTAGCACAGATACGCAGTATTTT. Translation gives CASSLLKTGSTDTQYF. The gene calls are TRBV27 and TRBJ2-3; a possible D gene is TRBD1 (6 bases). The ends were cut back, 1 base at V and 0 bases at J, with 11 bases in the middle. CDR3 size: 16 residues. Germline V gene lookup returns CDR1 MNHEY and CDR2 SMNVEV (reference sequence).

The CDR3 protein is CAWSLGQGRDTQYF. Written as DNA, the CDR3 is TGTGCCTGGAGTCTGGGACAGGGTAGAGATACGCAGTATTTT. This chain links TRBV30 with TRBJ2-3; 9 bases agree with TRBD1. The length of the CDR3 is 14 residues. CDR1 GTSNPN and CDR2 SVGIG come from the germline V gene (reference sequence). J gave up 5 bases and V 2 bases, and 5 bases lay outside the gene matches.

This chain links TRBV30 with TRBJ1-1, with unresolved D. Trimming pared 2 bases from V and 2 bases from J, leaving 9 bases between. The length of the CDR3 is 13 residues. The germline CDR1 and CDR2 sequences are GTSNPN and SVGIG (reference sequence). The chain's CDR3 is CAWSLVSNTEAFF. In nucleotides, the CDR3 is TGTGCCTGGAGTTTGGTCAGTAACACTGAAGCTTTCTTT.

In this sample, this clone turned up once. The CDR3 here is CASSLGAQRGANTGELFF. CDR3 nucleotide sequence: TGTGCCAGCAGCTTAGGGGCCCAACGGGGGGCGAACACCGGGGAGCTGTTTTTT. The V and J genes are TRBV7-8 and TRBJ2-2, with TRBD2 matching 7 bases. This CDR3 has 18 amino acids. Germline CDR1 SGHVS, CDR2 FQNEAQ. Trimming removed 1 base from V and 0 bases from J; junction bases left unmatched: 8.

This clone showed up just once. The chain couples TRBV28 to TRBJ2-5; D is possibly TRBD2 (5 bases). CDR3 size: 17 residues. Trimming took 9 bases from V and 0 from J, leaving 23 bases between them. Germline V gene data show CDR1 as MDHEN and CDR2 as SYDVKM. This CDR3 reads CASRADSGSGYQETQYF. Here the CDR3 DNA reads TGTGCCAGTCGGGCCGACTCGGGGTCGGGGTACCAAGAGACCCAGTACTTC.

J is TRBJ2-7 and V is TRBV15; no clear D gene. Germline V gives CDR1 LNHNV, CDR2 YYDKDF (reference sequence). Trimming shortened V by 0 bases and J by 5 bases, and 11 bases separated the two germline ends. The CDR3 is 14 residues long. The CDR3 bases are TGTGCCACCAGCAGAGAGGTGTCCAGCGACGAGCAGTACTTC. It yields the protein CATSREVSSDEQYF.